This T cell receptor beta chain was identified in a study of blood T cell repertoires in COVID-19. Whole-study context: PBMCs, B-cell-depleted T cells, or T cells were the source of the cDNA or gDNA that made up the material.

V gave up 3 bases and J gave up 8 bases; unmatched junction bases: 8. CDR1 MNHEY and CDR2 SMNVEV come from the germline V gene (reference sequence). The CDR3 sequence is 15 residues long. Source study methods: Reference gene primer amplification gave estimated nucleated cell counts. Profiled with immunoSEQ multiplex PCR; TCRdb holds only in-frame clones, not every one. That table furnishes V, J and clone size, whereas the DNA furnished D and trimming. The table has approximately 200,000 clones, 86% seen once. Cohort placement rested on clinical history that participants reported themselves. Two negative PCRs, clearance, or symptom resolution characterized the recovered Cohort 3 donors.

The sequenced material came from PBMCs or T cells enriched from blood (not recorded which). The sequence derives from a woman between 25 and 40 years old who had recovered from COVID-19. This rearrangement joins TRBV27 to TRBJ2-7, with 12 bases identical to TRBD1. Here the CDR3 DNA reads TGTGCCAGCAGTTTTCAGGGACAGGGGGCGATCAAGCAGTACTTC. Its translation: CASSFQGQGAIKQYF.